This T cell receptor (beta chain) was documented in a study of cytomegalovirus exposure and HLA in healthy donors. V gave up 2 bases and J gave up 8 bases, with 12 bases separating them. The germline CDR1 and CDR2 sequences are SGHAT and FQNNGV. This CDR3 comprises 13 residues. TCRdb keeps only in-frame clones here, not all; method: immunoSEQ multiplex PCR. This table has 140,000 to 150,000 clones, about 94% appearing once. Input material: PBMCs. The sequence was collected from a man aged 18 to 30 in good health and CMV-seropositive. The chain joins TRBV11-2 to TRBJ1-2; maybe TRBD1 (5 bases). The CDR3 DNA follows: TGTGCCAGCAGCTTACAGGGCTCGACGGGCTACACCTTC. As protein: CASSLQGSTGYTF.